This entry concerns a single T cell receptor (beta chain). Its cognate antigen is unknown. The sample is drawn from a study of T cell responses to AZD1222 COVID-19 vaccine. Study-wide results and caveats: Spike-specific TCR breadth and depth both grew after two AZD1222 doses.

Sequencing used immunoSEQ multiplex PCR; TCRdb keeps in-frame clones, though not all of them. Here the sample spans about 200,000 clones, approximately 95% being singletons. The CDR3 length is 14 residues. CDR1 and CDR2 from the germline V gene are LGHDT and YNNKEL (reference sequence). The J segment lost 5 bases and the V segment lost 3 bases, leaving 6 bases of the junction unmatched. The starting material was peripheral blood, obtained 28 days after the second AZD1222 dose. V gene TRBV3-1 (or the pseudogene TRBV3-2) combines with J gene TRBJ1-1, with 7 bases fitting TRBD1. The receptor comes from an adult who received the AZD1222 COVID-19 vaccine. As DNA, the CDR3 is TGTGCCAGCAGCCAGGAGACAGGGAGAACTGAAGCTTTCTTT. This codes for CASSQETGRTEAFF.